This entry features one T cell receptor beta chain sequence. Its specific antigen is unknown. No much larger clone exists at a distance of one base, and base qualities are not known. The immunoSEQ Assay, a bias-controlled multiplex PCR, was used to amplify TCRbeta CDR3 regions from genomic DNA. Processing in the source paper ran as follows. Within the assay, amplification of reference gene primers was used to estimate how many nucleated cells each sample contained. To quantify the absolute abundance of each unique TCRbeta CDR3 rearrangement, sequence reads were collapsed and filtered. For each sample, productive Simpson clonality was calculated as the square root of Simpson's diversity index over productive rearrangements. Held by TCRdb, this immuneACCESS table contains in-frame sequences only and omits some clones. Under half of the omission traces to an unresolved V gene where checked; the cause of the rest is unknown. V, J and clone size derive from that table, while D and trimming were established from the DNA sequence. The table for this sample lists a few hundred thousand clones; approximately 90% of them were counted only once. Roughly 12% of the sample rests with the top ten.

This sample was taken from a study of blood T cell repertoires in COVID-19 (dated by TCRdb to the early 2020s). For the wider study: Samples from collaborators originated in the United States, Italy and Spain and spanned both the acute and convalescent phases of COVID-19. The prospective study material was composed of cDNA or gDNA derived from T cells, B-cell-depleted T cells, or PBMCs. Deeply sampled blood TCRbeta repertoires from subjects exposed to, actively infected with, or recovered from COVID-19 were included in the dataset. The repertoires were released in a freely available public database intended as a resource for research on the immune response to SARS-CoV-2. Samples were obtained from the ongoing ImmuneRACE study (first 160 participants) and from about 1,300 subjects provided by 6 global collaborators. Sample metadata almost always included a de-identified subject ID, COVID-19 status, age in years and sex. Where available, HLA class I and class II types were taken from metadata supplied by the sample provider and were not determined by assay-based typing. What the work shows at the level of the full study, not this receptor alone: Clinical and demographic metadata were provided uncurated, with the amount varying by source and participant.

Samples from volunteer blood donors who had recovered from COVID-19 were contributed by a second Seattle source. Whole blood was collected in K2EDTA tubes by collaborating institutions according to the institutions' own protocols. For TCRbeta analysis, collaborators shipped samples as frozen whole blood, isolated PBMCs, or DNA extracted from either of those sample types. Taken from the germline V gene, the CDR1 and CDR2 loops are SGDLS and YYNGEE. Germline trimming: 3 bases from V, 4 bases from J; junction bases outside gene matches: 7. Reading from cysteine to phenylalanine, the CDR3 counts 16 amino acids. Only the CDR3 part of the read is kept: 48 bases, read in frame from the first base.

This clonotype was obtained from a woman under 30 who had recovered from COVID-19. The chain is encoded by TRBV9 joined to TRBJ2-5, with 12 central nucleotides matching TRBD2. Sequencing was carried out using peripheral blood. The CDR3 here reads CASSAQGLAGRETQYF. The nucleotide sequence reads TGTGCCAGCAGCGCACAAGGACTAGCGGGAAGAGAGACCCAGTACTTC.